The T cell receptor beta chain described here comes from a study of shared clonotypes between healthy human individuals. Whole-study context: Sampling drew on donors who were two women and three men aged 18 to 49. A donor's plate count was three for CD4 naive and three for CD4 memory; CD8 naive had two and CD8 memory one.

As regards this clone: Its antigen is undetermined.

V was cut by 6 bases and J by 2 bases, with 10 bases left in between. From germline, CDR1 is MNHNS and CDR2 SASEGT. The CDR3 spans 14 residues. The repertoire was sequenced with immunoSEQ multiplex PCR; TCRdb's copy has only in-frame clones and lacks some. The repertoire holds 2 million to 3 million clones, with over 85% as singletons. Study results and limitations: Sampling included only blood; tissue repertoires likely differ.

The clonotype was recovered from a man aged 18 to 30 in good health. Some clones in this sample may be carry-over from other donors' samples. The genes are TRBV6-1 and TRBJ2-2; tentative D call: TRBD1 (6 bases). The sample was naive CD4+ T cells from PBMCs. Subset specified: CD45RA+ positively selected. DNA for the CDR3: TGTGCCAGCAGCGGGACAAGCAACACCGGGGAGCTGTTTTTT. Protein product: CASSGTSNTGELFF.